These 9 T cell receptor beta chains were sequenced from one sample in a study of early T cells in non-severe SARS-CoV-2 infection. MiXCR was run by TCRdb on the 5' RACE reads, yielding one entry per CDR3 protein. Here the sample spans around 80,000 distinct CDR3 sequences, under 15% being singletons. The specimen sequenced was whole blood. These receptors all come from an adult who was a healthcare worker with PCR-confirmed SARS-CoV-2 infection or an uninfected control (not recorded which).

This clonotype was seen only a few times. The V and J genes are TRBV20-1 and TRBJ2-7, with D perhaps given as TRBD1 or TRBD2 (5 bases each). CDR1 and CDR2 (germline): DFQATT, SNEGSKA (reference sequence). V lost 4 bases and J 0 bases, leaving 10 bases between the germline ends. CDR3 length equals 13 residues. The CDR3 region has the DNA TGCAGTGCTATCAGGGACGACTCCTACGAGCAGTACTTC. As protein: CSAIRDDSYEQYF.

The chain employs TRBV7-2 and TRBJ1-5; D might be TRBD1 (5 bases). CDR3 length: 16 residues. V was pared by 0 bases and J by 2 bases, with 11 bases between. Per germline, CDR1 SGHTA and CDR2 FQGNSA. CDR3: CASSLAVGDRNQPQHF. The CDR3 region has the DNA TGTGCCAGCAGCTTAGCCGTAGGGGATCGCAATCAGCCCCAGCATTTT.

The sample holds a few counts of this clonotype. This sequence joins TRBV7-2 and TRBJ1-6; 8 bases fit TRBD1. The CDR3 covers 15 residues. CDR1 is SGHTA, CDR2 FQGNSA, per germline. With 2 bases clipped from V and 10 bases from J, the junction kept 7 bases outside the gene matches. For the CDR3, the DNA is TGTGCCAGCAGCTTAAGACAGGGGCTAGACTCACCCCTCCACTTT. Its translation: CASSLRQGLDSPLHF. The full variable domain, its missing parts supplied by reference TRBV7-2 and TRBJ1-6, is GAGVSQSPSNKVTEKGKDVELRCDPISGHTALYWYRQSLGQGLEFLIYFQGNSAPDKSGLPSDRFSAERTGGSVSTLTIQRTQQEDSAVYLCASSLRQGLDSPLHFGNGTRLTVT.

The chain has TRBV7-3 and TRBJ2-1; the match to TRBD2 covers 9 bases. The germline V gene has CDR1 SGHTA and CDR2 FQGTGA. The CDR3 totals 17 residues. V shed 5 bases and J 7 bases; nucleotides not matched to a gene: 15. The chain's CDR3 is CASSPKMGLAILNEQFF. The CDR3 DNA reads as TGTGCCAGCAGCCCCAAAATGGGACTAGCAATCTTGAATGAGCAGTTCTTC.

The V call is TRBV6-4, the J call TRBJ2-7, with D maybe TRBD2 (5 bases). Germline CDR1 reads MRHNA; CDR2 reads SNTAGT. The CDR3 runs 14 residues. V lost 6 bases and J 1 base, leaving 13 bases between the germline ends. In nucleotides, the CDR3 is TGTGCCAGCAGGCCCCGTAGGGAGTCCTACGAGCAGTACTTC. Translated: CASRPRRESYEQYF.

This clonotype has a count of ten or more. This rearrangement joins TRBV7-6 to TRBJ2-7; 8 nucleotides agree with TRBD1. The V and J ends lost 1 base and 3 bases, in that order; junction bases with no gene match: 8. The CDR3 extends over 16 amino acids. In germline, CDR1 is SGHVS, CDR2 FNYEAQ. The CDR3 sequence is CASSLGGTGRSYEQYF. The CDR3 bases are TGTGCCAGCAGCTTAGGAGGGACAGGCCGTAGCTACGAGCAGTACTTC.

This chain links TRBV20-1 with TRBJ1-6, with D uncertain. CDR1 DFQATT and CDR2 SNEGSKA come from the germline V gene (reference sequence). The CDR3 runs 12 residues. With 0 bases removed from V and 10 bases from J, the gap between germline ends came to 7 bases. CDR3 in amino acids: CSARDRGSPLHF. The CDR3 bases are TGCAGTGCTAGAGATCGTGGATCACCCCTCCACTTT.

This clonotype was counted many times. The chain carries TRBV20-1 and TRBJ1-1; TRBD1 is a possible D gene (5 bases). The V end lost 3 bases, the J end lost 5 bases, and 10 bases lay between the germline ends. This CDR3 spans 12 amino acids. The germline gives CDR1 DFQATT, CDR2 SNEGSKA (reference sequence). The CDR3 DNA sequence: TGCAGTGCTAGTCCAGGGATGACTGAAGCTTTCTTT. Its protein product is CSASPGMTEAFF.

This clonotype was counted ten times or more. V usage is TRBV4-2 and J usage is TRBJ2-3, with TRBD2 matching 8 bases. Germline assignment: CDR1 LGHNA and CDR2 YNFKEQ. The CDR3 is 15 amino acids. The junction had 7 bases not matched to a gene; V was cut back by 2 bases and J by 6 bases. For the CDR3, the DNA is TGTGCCAGCAGCCAACGTGCTAGCGGGCTCGATACGCAGTATTTT. Residues: CASSQRASGLDTQYF.